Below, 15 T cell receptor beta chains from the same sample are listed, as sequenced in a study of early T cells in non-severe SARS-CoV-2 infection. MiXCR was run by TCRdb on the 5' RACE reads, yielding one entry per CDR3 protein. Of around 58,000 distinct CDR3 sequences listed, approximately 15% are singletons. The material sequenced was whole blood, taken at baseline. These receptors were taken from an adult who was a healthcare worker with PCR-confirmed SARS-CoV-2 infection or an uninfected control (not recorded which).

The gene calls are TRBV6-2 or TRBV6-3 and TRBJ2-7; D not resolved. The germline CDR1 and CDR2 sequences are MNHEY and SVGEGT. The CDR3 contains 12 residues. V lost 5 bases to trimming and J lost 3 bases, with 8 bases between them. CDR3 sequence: CASSAPDYEQYF. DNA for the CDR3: TGTGCCAGCAGTGCTCCGGACTACGAGCAGTACTTC.

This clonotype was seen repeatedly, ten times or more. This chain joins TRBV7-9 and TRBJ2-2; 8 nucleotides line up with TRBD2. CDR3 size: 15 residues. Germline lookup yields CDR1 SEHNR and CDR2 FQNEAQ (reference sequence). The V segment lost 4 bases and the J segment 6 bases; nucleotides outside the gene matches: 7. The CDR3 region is CASSSGGTLPGELFF. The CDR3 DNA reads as TGTGCCAGCAGCTCGGGGGGGACCCTCCCCGGGGAGCTGTTTTTT.

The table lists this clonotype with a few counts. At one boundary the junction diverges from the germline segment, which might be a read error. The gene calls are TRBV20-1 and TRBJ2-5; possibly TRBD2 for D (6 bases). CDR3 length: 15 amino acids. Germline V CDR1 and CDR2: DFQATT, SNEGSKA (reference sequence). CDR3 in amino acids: CSAGEGVGGWETQYF. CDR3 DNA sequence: TGCAGTGCTGGAGAAGGGGTAGGAGGGTGGGAGACCCAGTACTTC.

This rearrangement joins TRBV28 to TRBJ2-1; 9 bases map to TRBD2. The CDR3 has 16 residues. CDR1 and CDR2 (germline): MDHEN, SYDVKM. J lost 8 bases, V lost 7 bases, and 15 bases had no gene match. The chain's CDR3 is CASIPGAGGLGHEQFF. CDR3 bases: TGTGCCAGCATTCCCGGAGCGGGAGGCCTGGGCCATGAGCAGTTCTTC.

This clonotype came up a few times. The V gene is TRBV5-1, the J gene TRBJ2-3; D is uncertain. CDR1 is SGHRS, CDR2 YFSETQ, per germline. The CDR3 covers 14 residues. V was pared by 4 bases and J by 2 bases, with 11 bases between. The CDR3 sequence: CASSPGSTTDTQYF. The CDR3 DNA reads TGCGCCAGCAGCCCTGGAAGTACCACAGATACGCAGTATTTT.

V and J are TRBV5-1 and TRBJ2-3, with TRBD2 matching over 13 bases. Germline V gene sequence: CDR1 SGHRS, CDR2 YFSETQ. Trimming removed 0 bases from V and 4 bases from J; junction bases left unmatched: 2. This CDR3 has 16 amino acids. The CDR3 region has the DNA TGCGCCAGCAGCTTGGGAGGGACTAGCGGGGCAGATACGCAGTATTTT. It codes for CASSLGGTSGADTQYF.

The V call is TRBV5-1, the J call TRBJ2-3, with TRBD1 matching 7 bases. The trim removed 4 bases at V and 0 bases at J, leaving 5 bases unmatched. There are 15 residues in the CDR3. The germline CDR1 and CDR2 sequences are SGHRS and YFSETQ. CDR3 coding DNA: TGCGCCAGCAGCCAAGGGACAGCTAGCACAGATACGCAGTATTTT. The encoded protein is CASSQGTASTDTQYF.

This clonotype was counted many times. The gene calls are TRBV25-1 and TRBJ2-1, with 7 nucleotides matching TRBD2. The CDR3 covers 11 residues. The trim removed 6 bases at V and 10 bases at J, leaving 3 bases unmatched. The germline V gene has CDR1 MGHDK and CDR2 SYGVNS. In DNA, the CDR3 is TGTGCCAGCAGCGGGACTATGGAGCAGTTCTTC. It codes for CASSGTMEQFF.

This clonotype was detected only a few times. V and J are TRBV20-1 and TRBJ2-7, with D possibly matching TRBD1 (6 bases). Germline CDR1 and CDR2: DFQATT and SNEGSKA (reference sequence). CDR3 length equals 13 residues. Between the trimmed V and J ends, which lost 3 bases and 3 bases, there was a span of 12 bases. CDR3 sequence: CSASPGQSYEQYF. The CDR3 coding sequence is TGCAGTGCTAGCCCAGGACAGAGCTACGAGCAGTACTTC.

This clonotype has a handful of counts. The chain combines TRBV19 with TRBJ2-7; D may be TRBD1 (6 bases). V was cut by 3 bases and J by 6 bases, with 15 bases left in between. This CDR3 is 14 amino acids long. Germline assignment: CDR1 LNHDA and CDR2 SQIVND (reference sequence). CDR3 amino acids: CASSIAWQGSEQYF. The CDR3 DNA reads TGTGCCAGTAGTATTGCGTGGCAGGGGAGCGAGCAGTACTTC.

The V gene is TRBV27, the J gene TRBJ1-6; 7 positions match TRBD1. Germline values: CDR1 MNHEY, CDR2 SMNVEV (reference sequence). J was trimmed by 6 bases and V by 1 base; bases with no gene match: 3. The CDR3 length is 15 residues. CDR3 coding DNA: TGTGCCAGCAGTTTATATCAGGGGGTTAATTCACCCCTCCACTTT. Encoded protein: CASSLYQGVNSPLHF.

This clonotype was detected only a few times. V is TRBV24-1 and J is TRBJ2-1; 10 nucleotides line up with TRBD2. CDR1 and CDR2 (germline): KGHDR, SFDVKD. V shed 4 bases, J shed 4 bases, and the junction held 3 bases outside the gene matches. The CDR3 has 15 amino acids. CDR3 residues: CATSDTSGAYNEQFF. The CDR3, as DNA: TGTGCCACCAGTGACACTAGCGGGGCATACAATGAGCAGTTCTTC.

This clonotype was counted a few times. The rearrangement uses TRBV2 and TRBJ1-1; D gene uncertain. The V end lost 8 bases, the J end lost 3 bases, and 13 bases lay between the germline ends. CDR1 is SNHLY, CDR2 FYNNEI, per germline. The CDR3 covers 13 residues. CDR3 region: CASDPSGYTEAFF. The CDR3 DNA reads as TGTGCCAGCGATCCTTCAGGTTACACTGAAGCTTTCTTT.

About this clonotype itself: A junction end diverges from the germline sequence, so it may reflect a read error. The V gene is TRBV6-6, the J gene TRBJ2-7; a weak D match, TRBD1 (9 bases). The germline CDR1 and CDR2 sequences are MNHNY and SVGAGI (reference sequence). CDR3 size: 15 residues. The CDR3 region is CASSSGGTGSYERYF. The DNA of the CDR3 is TGTGCCAGCAGTTCGGGGGGGACAGGGTCCTACGAGCGGTACTTC.

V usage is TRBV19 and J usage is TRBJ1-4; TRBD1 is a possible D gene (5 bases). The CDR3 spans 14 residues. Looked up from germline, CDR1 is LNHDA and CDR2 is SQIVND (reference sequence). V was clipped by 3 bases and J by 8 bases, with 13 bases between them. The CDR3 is CASSIGDGAEKLFF. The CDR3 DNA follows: TGTGCCAGTAGTATCGGGGACGGAGCAGAAAAACTGTTTTTT.